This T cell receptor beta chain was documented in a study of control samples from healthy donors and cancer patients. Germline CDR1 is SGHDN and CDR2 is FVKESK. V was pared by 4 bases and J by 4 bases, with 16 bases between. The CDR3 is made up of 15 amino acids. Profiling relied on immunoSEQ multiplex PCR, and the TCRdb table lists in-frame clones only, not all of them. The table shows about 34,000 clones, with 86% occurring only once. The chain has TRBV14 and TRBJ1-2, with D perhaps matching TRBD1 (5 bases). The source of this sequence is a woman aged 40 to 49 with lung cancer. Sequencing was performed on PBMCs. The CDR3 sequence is CASSPRARTSYGYTF. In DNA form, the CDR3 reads TGTGCCAGCAGCCCCAGGGCCCGGACTAGCTATGGCTACACCTTC.